The TCR beta chain under discussion was sequenced for a study of cytomegalovirus exposure and HLA in healthy donors. Both 60 Vbeta primers and 13 Jbeta primers went into the PCR. The method was immunoSEQ multiplex PCR; TCRdb's version includes in-frame clones alone and lacks a portion of them. The sample records over 100,000 clones, roughly 80% being singletons. The CDR3 is 14 residues long. The germline gives CDR1 MNHEY, CDR2 SMNVEV (reference sequence). With 9 bases clipped from V and 5 bases from J, the junction kept 7 bases outside the gene matches. This clonotype originated in a man aged 30 to 45 in good health and CMV-seropositive. Sequencing was performed on PBMCs. The J gene is TRBJ2-1, the V gene TRBV27; TRBD1 matches 10 bases. The CDR3 coding sequence is TGTGCCAGTAGGACAGGGGGTGTAAACAATGAGCAGTTCTTC. It is translated as CASRTGGVNNEQFF.